Detailed here is one TCR beta chain. Naive CD8 cells lacked CD45RO and underwent positive selection for CCR7, leaving out terminally differentiated effector memory CD45RA+ cells. The assay was carried out at the deep level. The protocol was immunoSEQ multiplex PCR, while the TCRdb copy is restricted to in-frame clones and leaves out a portion. The table records roughly 1,800,000 clones, approximately 95% of them present only once. The data were taken from a study of shared clonotypes between healthy human individuals. The V end lost 3 bases, the J end lost 6 bases, and 14 bases lay between the germline ends. Germline assignment: CDR1 LNHNV and CDR2 YYDKDF (reference sequence). CDR3 size: 14 residues.

The sequence came from a man between 18 and 29 years old in good health. The specimen sequenced was naive CD8+ T cells sorted from blood. The rearrangement uses TRBV15 and TRBJ1-2; possible D gene TRBD1, 5 bases. Here the CDR3 DNA reads TGTGCCACCAGCAGGGACGACAGTTATCATGGCTACACCTTC. It codes for CATSRDDSYHGYTF.